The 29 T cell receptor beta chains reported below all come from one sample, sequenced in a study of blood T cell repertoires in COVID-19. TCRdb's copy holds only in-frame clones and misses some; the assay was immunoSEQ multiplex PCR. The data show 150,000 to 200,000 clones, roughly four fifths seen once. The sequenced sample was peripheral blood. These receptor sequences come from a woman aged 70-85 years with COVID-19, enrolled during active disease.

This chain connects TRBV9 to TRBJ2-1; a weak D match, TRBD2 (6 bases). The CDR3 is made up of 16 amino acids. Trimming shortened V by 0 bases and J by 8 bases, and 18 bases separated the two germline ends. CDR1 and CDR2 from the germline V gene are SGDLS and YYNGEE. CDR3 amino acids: CASSVEGTSPWDEQFF. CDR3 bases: TGTGCCAGCAGCGTAGAAGGGACTTCTCCCTGGGATGAGCAGTTCTTC.

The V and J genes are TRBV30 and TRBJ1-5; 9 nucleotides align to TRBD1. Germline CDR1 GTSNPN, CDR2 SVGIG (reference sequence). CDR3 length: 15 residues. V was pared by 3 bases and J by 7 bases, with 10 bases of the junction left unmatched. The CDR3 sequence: CAWRSTGTGNQPQHF. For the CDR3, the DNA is TGTGCCTGGAGATCTACCGGGACAGGGAACCAGCCCCAGCATTTT.

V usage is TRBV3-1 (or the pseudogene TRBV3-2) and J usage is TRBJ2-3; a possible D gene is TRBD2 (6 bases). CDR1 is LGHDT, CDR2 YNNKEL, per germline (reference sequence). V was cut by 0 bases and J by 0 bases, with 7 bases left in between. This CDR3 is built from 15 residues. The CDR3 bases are TGTGCCAGCAGCCAAGAACTAGCTAGCACAGATACGCAGTATTTT. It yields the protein CASSQELASTDTQYF.

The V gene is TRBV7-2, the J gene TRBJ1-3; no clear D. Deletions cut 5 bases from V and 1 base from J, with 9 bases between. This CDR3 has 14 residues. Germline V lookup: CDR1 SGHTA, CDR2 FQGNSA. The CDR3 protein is CASSPRTSGNTIYF. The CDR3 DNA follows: TGTGCCAGCAGCCCACGGACTTCTGGAAACACCATATATTTT.

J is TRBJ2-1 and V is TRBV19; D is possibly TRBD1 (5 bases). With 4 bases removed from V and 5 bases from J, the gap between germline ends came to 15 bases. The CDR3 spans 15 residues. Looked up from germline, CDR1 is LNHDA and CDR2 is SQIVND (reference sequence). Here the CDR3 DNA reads TGTGCCAGTAGTACGCCAGGCAGGGTCCACAATGAGCAGTTCTTC. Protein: CASSTPGRVHNEQFF.

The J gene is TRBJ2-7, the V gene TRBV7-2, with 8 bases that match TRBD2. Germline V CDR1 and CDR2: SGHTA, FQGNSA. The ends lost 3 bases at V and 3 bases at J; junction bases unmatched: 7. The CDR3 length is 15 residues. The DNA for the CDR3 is TGTGCCAGCAGCTTGTTGGGACTAGTTAACTACGAGCAGTACTTC. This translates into CASSLLGLVNYEQYF.

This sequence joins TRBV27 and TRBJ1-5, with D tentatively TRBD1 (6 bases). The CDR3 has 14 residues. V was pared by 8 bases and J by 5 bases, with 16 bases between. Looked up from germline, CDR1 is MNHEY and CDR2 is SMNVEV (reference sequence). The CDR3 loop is CASGGSGAYQPQHF. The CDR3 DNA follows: TGTGCCAGCGGGGGATCAGGGGCCTATCAGCCCCAGCATTTT.

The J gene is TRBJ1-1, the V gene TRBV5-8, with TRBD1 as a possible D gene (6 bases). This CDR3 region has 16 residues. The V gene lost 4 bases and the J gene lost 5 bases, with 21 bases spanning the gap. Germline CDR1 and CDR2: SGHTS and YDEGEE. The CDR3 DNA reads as TGTGCCAGCAGCCTACGGACAGTTCAGGGAGGGACTGAAGCTTTCTTT. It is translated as CASSLRTVQGGTEAFF.

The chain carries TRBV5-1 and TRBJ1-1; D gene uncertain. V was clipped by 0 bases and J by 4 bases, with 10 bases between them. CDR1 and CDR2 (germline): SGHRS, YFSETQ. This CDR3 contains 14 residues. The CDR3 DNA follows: TGCGCCAGCAGCTTGGACGGGATTGGCACTGAAGCTTTCTTT. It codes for CASSLDGIGTEAFF.

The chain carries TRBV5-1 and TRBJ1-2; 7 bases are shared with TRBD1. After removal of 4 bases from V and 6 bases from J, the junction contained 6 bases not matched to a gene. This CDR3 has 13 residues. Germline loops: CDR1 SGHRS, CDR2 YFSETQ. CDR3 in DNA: TGCGCCAGCAGCCCCCGGGACAGTAATGGCTACACCTTC. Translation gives CASSPRDSNGYTF. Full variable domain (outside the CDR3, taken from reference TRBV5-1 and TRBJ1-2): KAGVTQTPRYLIKTRGQQVTLSCSPISGHRSVSWYQQTPGQGLQFLFEYFSETQRNKGNFPGRFSGRQFSNSRSEMNVSTLELGDSALYLCASSPRDSNGYTFGSGTRLTVV.

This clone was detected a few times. The CDR3 protein is CSVRSRRITEAFF. CDR3 nucleotides: TGCAGCGTGAGGTCTCGACGGATCACTGAAGCTTTCTTT. The V and J genes are TRBV29-1 and TRBJ1-1; D remains ambiguous. Per germline, CDR1 SQVTM and CDR2 ANQGSEA. This CDR3 has 13 residues. V was clipped by 6 bases and J by 4 bases, with 15 bases between them.

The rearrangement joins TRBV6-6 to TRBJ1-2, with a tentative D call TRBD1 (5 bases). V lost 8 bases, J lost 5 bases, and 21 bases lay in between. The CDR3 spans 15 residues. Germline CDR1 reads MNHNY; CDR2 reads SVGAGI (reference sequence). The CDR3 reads CASAAGLLPWYGYTF. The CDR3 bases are TGTGCCAGCGCAGCGGGACTCCTACCCTGGTATGGCTACACCTTC.

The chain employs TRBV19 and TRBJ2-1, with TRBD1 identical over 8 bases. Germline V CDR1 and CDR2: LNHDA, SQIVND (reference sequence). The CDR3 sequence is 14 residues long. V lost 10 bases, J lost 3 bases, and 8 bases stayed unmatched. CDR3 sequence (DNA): TGTGCCACCAAGCAGGGGGCCCTCTACAATGAGCAGTTCTTC. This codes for CATKQGALYNEQFF.

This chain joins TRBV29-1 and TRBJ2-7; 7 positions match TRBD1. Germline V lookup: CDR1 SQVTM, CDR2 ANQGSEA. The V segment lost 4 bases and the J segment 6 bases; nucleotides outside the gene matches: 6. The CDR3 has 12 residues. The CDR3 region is CSVAYGTAEQYF. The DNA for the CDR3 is TGCAGCGTTGCCTACGGGACAGCCGAGCAGTACTTC.

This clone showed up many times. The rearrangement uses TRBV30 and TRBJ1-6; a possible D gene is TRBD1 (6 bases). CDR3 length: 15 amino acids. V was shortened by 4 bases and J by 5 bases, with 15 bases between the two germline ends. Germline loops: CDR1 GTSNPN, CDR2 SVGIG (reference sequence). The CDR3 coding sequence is TGTGCCTGGAAAGTGACACAGGGACATAATTCACCCCTCCACTTT. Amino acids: CAWKVTQGHNSPLHF. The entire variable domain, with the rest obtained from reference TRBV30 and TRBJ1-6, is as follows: SQTIHQWPATLVQPVGSPLSLECTVEGTSNPNLYWYRQAAGRGLQLLFYSVGIGQISSEVPQNLSASRPQDRQFILSSKKLLLSDSGFYLCAWKVTQGHNSPLHFGNGTRLTVT.

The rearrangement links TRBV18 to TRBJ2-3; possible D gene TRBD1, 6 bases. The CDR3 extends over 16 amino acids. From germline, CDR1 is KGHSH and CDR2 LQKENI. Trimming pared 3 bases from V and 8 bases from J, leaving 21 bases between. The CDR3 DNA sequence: TGTGCCAGCTCACCCCCTGACAGGCCCACCATGGGTACGCAGTATTTT. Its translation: CASSPPDRPTMGTQYF.

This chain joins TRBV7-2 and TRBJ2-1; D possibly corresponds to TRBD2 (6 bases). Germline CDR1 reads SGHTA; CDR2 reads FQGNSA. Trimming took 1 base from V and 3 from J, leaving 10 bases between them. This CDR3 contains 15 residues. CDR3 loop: CASSLVYGGYNEQFF. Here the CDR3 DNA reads TGTGCCAGCAGCTTAGTATACGGGGGCTACAATGAGCAGTTCTTC. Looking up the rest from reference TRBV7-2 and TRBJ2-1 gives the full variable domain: GAGVSQSPSNKVTEKGKDVELRCDPISGHTALYWYRQSLGQGLEFLIYFQGNSAPDKSGLPSDRFSAERTGGSVSTLTIQRTQQEDSAVYLCASSLVYGGYNEQFFGPGTRLTVL.

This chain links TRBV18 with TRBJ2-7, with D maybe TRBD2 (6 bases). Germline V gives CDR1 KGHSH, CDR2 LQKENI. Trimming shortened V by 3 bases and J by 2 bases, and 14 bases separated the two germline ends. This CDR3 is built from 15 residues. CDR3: CASSPSGRTAYEQYF. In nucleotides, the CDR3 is TGTGCCAGCTCACCCTCGGGGAGGACTGCCTACGAGCAGTACTTC.

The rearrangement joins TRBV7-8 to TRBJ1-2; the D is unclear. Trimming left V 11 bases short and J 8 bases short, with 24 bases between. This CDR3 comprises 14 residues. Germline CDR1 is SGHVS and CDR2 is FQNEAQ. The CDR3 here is CACLSEQPRGGYTF. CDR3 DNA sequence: TGTGCCTGTTTGTCTGAACAGCCGCGCGGGGGCTACACCTTC. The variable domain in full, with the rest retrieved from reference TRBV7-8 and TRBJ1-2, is GAGVSQSPRYKVAKRGQDVALRCDPISGHVSLFWYQQALGQGPEFLTYFQNEAQLDKSGLPSDRFFAERPEGSVSTLKIQRTQQEDSAVYLCACLSEQPRGGYTFGSGTRLTVV.

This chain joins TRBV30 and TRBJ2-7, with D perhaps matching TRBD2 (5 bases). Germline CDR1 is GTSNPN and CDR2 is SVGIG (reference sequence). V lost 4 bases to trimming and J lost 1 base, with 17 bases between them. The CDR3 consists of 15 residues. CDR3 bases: TGTGCCTGGACACTCAGCGGAGCCCTTTCCTACGAGCAGTACTTC. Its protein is CAWTLSGALSYEQYF.

The CDR3 DNA is TGTGCCTGGAGGGACGGTTGGGGCAGGCGATCGTCGAACACCATATATTTT. This sequence encodes CAWRDGWGRRSSNTIYF. The chain is built from TRBV30 and TRBJ1-3; possibly TRBD1 for D (5 bases). V shed 3 bases and J shed 7 bases, with 25 bases lying between them. This CDR3 comprises 17 residues. Germline CDR1 GTSNPN, CDR2 SVGIG (reference sequence).

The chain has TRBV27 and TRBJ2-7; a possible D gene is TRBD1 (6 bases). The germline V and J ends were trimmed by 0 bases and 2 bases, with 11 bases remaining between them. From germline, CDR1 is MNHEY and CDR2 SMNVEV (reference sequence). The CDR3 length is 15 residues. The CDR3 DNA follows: TGTGCCAGCAGTTTATCCCTGACAGGACCCTACGAGCAGTACTTC. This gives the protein CASSLSLTGPYEQYF.

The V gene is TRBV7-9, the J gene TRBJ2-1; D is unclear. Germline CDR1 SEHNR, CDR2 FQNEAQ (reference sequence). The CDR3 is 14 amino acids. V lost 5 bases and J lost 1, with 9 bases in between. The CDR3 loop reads CASSDSVSYNEQFF. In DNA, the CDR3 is TGTGCCAGCAGCGATAGTGTTTCCTACAATGAGCAGTTCTTC.

CDR3 protein: CASSSSGRVPDGYGYTF. CDR3 in DNA: TGTGCCAGCAGTTCCTCCGGTCGGGTACCAGATGGTTATGGCTACACCTTC. V is TRBV28 and J is TRBJ1-2; D unresolved. With 4 bases removed from V and 5 bases from J, the gap between germline ends came to 23 bases. The CDR3 covers 17 residues. The germline gives CDR1 MDHEN, CDR2 SYDVKM.

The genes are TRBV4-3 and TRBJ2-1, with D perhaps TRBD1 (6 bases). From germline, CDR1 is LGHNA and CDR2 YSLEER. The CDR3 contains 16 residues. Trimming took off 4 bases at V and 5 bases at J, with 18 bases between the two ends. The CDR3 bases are TGCGCCAGCAGCCCAACAAGGCTAGGGGGTAACAATGAGCAGTTCTTC. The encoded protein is CASSPTRLGGNNEQFF.

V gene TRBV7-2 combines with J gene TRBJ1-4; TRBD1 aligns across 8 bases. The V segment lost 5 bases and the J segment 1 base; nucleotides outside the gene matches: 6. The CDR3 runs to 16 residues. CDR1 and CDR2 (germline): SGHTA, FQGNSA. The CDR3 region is CASSVGQGVTNEKLFF. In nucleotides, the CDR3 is TGTGCCAGCAGCGTTGGACAGGGAGTAACTAATGAAAAACTGTTTTTT.

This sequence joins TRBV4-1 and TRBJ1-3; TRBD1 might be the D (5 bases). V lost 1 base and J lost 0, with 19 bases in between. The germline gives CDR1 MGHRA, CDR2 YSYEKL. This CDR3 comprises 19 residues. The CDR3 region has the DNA TGCGCCAGCAGCCAAGGGGGGGGTAGACAAAACCCCTCTGGAAACACCATATATTTT. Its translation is CASSQGGGRQNPSGNTIYF.

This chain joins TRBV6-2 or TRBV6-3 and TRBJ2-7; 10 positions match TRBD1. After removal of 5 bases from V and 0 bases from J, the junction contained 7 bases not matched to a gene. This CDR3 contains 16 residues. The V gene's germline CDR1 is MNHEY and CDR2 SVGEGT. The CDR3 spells CASSKSGTGASYEQYF. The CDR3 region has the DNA TGTGCCAGCAGTAAATCCGGGACAGGGGCCTCCTACGAGCAGTACTTC.

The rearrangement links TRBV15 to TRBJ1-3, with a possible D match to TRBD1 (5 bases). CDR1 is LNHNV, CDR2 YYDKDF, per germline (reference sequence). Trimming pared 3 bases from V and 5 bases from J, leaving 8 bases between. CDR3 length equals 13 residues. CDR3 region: CATSRGLRNTIYF. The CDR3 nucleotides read TGTGCCACCAGCAGGGGGCTGCGAAACACCATATATTTT.